Listed below are T cell receptor beta chains from one sample, sequenced in a study of blood T cell repertoires in COVID-19. Produced via immunoSEQ multiplex PCR; TCRdb's table is partial and in-frame only. The sample includes tens of thousands of clones, approximately 79% of them seen just once. Sequencing was done on a sample of peripheral blood. All receptors come from a man older than 75 with active COVID-19. Each CDR3 is given without its conserved first and last residue. Size values are once, few and many counts, or a class for expanded clones, and some rows have none.

clone size: NA; V gene: TRBV15; CDR3 protein: ATSRGGQGAKETQY
clone size: NA; V gene: TRBV6-1; CDR3 protein: ASSEAISSGNQPQH
clone size: NA; V gene: TRBV19; CDR3 protein: ASRTGQILGTGELF
clone size: NA; V gene: TRBV6-2/TRBV6-3; CDR3 protein: ASSLTITGELF
clone size: NA; V gene: TRBV25-1; CDR3 protein: ASRETGRNTEAF
clone size: NA; V gene: TRBV6-1; CDR3 protein: ASSEVGTGVAKLF
clone size: NA; V gene: TRBV27; CDR3 protein: ASKRTGANEQF
clone size: NA; V gene: TRBV7-9; CDR3 protein: ASSLAARGTTEAF
clone size: NA; V gene: TRBV6-2/TRBV6-3; CDR3 protein: ASSYSDRGHGETQY
clone size: NA; V gene: TRBV7-3; CDR3 protein: ASSFAGGPTDTQY
clone size: NA; V gene: TRBV19; CDR3 protein: ATTKRQGGFQTGELF
clone size: once; V gene: TRBV11-2; CDR3 protein: ASSLEVQFHEQF
clone size: NA; V gene: TRBV2; CDR3 protein: ASSMAVNTGELF
clone size: NA; V gene: TRBV4-1; CDR3 protein: ASSQDKDRNYGYT
clone size: NA; V gene: TRBV15; CDR3 protein: ATSRALGGSTGNTIY
clone size: NA; V gene: TRBV10-1; CDR3 protein: ASSDQFRGPYNEQF
clone size: NA; V gene: TRBV6-1; CDR3 protein: ASSELVVEEYGYT
clone size: NA; V gene: TRBV5-1; CDR3 protein: ASSSGTNNNEQF
clone size: few; V gene: TRBV3-1/TRBV3-2; CDR3 protein: ASSRTMKTQY
clone size: NA; V gene: TRBV9; CDR3 protein: ASSAGGMNTEAF
clone size: once; V gene: TRBV19; CDR3 protein: ASSSAGGSNQPQH
clone size: NA; V gene: TRBV27; CDR3 protein: ASSWGQNTEAF
clone size: NA; V gene: TRBV7-8; CDR3 protein: ASSVQTGGTEKLF
clone size: NA; V gene: TRBV18; CDR3 protein: ASSPGVNKLNTEAF
clone size: many; V gene: TRBV4-1; CDR3 protein: ASSPGLANTGELF
clone size: NA; V gene: TRBV5-5; CDR3 protein: ASSPGPGKTAPYEQY
clone size: NA; V gene: TRBV28; CDR3 protein: ASSSNGYT